What follows describes a single T cell receptor (beta chain). While infection was still active, Seattle patients were enrolled and then followed longitudinally. This entry is derived from a study of blood T cell repertoires in COVID-19. Background on the study: Acute and convalescent COVID-19 samples came from the United States, Italy and Spain. Sources were T cells, B-cell-depleted T cells, or PBMCs; the material itself was cDNA or gDNA.

The authors' processing: For nucleated cells, counts were estimated from reference gene primer amplification. Data came from immunoSEQ multiplex PCR; TCRdb stores just in-frame clones and leaves some out. The V and J calls and clone size were taken over from that table, and D and trimming were inferred from the DNA. The sample holds just under 350,000 clones, 80% to 90% seen once. Sequenced material: peripheral blood. This clonotype was sampled from a woman in her forties or fifties with COVID-19, enrolled during active disease.

This CDR3 is CASKKDRAGDTEAFF. The CDR3 DNA sequence: TGTGCCAGCAAGAAGGACAGGGCTGGGGACACTGAAGCTTTCTTT. This rearrangement joins TRBV6-4 to TRBJ1-1; 8 bases fit TRBD1. Germline V CDR1 and CDR2: MRHNA, SNTAGT. The CDR3 consists of 15 residues. The ends lost 7 bases at V and 3 bases at J; junction bases unmatched: 10.